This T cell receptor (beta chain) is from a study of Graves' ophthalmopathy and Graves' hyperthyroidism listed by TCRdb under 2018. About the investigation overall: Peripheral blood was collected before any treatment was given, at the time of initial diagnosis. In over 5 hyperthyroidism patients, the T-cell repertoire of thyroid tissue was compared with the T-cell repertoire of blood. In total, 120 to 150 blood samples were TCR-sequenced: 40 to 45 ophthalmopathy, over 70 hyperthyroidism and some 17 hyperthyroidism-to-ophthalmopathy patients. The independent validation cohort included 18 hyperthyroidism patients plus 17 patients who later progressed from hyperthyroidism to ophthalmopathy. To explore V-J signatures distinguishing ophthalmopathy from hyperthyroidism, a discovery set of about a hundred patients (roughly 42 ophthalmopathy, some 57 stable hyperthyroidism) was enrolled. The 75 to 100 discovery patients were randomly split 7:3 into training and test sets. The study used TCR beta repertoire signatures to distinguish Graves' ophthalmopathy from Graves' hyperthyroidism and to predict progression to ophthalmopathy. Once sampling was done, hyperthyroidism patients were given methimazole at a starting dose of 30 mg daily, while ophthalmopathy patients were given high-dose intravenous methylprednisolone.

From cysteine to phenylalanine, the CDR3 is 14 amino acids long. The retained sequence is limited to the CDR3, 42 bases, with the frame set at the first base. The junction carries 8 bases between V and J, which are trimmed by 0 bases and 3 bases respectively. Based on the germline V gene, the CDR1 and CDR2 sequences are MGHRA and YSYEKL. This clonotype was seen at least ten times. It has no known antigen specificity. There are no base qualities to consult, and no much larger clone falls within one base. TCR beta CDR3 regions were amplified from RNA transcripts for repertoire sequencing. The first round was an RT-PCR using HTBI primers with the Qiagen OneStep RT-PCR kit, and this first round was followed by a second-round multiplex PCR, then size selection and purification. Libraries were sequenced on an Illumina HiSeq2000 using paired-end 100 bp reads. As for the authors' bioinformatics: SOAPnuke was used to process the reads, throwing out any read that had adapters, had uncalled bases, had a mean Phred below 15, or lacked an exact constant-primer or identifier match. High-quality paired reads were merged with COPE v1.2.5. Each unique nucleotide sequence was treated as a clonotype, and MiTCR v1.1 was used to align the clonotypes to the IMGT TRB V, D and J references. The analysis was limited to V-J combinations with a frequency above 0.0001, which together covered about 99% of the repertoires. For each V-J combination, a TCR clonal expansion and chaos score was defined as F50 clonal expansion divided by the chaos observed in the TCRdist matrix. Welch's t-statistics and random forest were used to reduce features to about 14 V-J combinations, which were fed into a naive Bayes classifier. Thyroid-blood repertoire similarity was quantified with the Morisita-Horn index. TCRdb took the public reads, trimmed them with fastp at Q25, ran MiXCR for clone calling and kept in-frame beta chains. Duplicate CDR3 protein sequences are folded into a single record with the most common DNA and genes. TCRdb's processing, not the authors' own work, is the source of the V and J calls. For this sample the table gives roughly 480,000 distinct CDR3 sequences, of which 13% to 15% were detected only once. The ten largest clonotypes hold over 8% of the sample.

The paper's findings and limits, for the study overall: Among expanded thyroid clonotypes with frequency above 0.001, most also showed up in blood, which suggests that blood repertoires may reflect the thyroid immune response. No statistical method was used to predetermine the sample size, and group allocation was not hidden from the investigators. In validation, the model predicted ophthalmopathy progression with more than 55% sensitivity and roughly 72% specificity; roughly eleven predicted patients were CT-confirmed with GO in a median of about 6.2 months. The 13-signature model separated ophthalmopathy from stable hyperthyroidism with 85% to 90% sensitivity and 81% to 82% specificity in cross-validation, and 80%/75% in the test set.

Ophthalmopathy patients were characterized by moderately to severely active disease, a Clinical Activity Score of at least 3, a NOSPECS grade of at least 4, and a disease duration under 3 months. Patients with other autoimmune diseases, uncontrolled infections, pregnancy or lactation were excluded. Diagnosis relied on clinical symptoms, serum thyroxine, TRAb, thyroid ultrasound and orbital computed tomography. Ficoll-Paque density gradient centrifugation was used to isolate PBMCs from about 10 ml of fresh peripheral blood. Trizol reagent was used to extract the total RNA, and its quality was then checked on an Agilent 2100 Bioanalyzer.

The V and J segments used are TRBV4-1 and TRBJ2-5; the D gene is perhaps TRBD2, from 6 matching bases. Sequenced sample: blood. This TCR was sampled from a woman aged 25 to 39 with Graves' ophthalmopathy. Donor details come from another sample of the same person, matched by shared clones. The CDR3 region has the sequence CASSQDTGEETQYF. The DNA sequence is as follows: TGCGCCAGCAGCCAAGATACGGGGGAAGAGACCCAGTACTTC.